Listed here are 15 T cell receptor beta chains from one sample, sequenced in a study of blood T cells in healthy people across ages. Next came a second PCR, run for roughly 6 to 11 cycles, which used a sample-barcoded 5' primer along with a J-beta primer mix. TCRdb called the 5' RACE reads again in MiXCR, with one record for every CDR3 protein. Altogether around 1,500,000 distinct CDR3 sequences are present, about 43% being singletons, with the ten largest covering roughly 7.9%. Material for sequencing was blood. The receptors derive from a woman in her late teens or twenties in good health.

This chain connects TRBV20-1 to TRBJ2-1; perhaps TRBD2 as D (6 bases). Per germline, CDR1 DFQATT and CDR2 SNEGSKA (reference sequence). The CDR3 contains 13 residues. Deletions cut 8 bases from V and 5 bases from J, with 16 bases between. The CDR3 region has the DNA TGCAGTCCAATAGCGGAATTAAACAATGAGCAGTTCTTC. It codes for CSPIAELNNEQFF.

The rearrangement joins TRBV6-2 or TRBV6-3 to TRBJ1-5, with D possibly being TRBD1 (5 bases). There are 14 residues in the CDR3. V dropped 5 bases and J dropped 9 bases, with 17 bases sitting between them. The V gene's germline CDR1 is MNHEY and CDR2 SVGEGT. Here the CDR3 reads CASSTSTGSRPQHF. Written as DNA, the CDR3 is TGTGCCAGCAGTACTAGCACAGGTTCACGGCCCCAGCATTTT.

This chain uses TRBV11-2 with TRBJ2-7; no clear D gene. The V and J ends lost 5 bases and 0 bases respectively, with 11 bases between them. The CDR3 loop spans 14 amino acids. CDR1 SGHAT and CDR2 FQNNGV come from the germline V gene. Here the CDR3 reads CASSPTKSSYEQYF. CDR3 sequence (DNA): TGTGCCAGCAGCCCGACAAAGAGCTCCTACGAGCAGTACTTC. Full variable domain (remainder filled in from reference TRBV11-2 and TRBJ2-7): EAGVAQSPRYKIIEKRQSVAFWCNPISGHATLYWYQQILGQGPKLLIQFQNNGVVDDSQLPKDRFSAERLKGVDSTLKIQPAKLEDSAVYLCASSPTKSSYEQYFGPGTRLTVT.

This clonotype has more than one count but fewer than ten. The chain couples TRBV12-3 or TRBV12-4 to TRBJ1-2, with 7 bases aligning to TRBD1. V trimming: 10 bases; J trimming: 7 bases; junction bases outside the gene matches: 9. The CDR3 contains 12 residues. The chain's CDR3 is CATKGQAGGYTF. CDR3 nucleotide sequence: TGTGCCACCAAAGGACAGGCGGGTGGCTACACCTTC.

To note about this clonotype: The junction differs from germline at one of its ends, possibly a read error. This chain uses TRBV6-1 with TRBJ2-7; tentatively, D is TRBD2 (7 bases). This CDR3 has 13 amino acids. Germline-derived CDR1 and CDR2 are MNHNS and SASEGT. The CDR3 here is CASRSGGWNEQYF. CDR3 bases: TGCGCCAGCAGATCGGGGGGCTGGAACGAGCAGTACTTC.

This clonotype was counted between two and nine times. The chain is built from TRBV11-1 and TRBJ2-1; 11 bases fit TRBD2. The germline CDR1 and CDR2 sequences are SGHAT and FQDESV (reference sequence). V shed 5 bases and J 4 bases; nucleotides not matched to a gene: 7. The CDR3 runs 16 residues. CDR3 in DNA: TGTGCCAGCAGCCAAAAGACTAGCGGGGTATACAATGAGCAGTTCTTC. Protein: CASSQKTSGVYNEQFF.

This clonotype was seen a few times. The CDR3 DNA reads as TGCAGTGCTAGAGAGGGGGCTAGCGGGAGTAATGAGCAGTTCTTC. Its translation: CSAREGASGSNEQFF. V gene TRBV20-1 combines with J gene TRBJ2-1; 10 positions agree with TRBD2. J lost 7 bases, V lost 0 bases, and 6 bases had no gene match. Germline lookup yields CDR1 DFQATT and CDR2 SNEGSKA (reference sequence). The CDR3 spans 15 residues.

The genes are TRBV11-2 and TRBJ2-5; D is unresolved. CDR1 is SGHAT, CDR2 FQNNGV, per germline. The V and J ends lost 5 bases and 4 bases respectively, with 26 bases between them. This CDR3 has 18 amino acids. CDR3 sequence (DNA): TGTGCCAGCAGCCAAAAAGGCATCCGGCGATCAGGCCGAGAGACCCAGTACTTC. Translated: CASSQKGIRRSGRETQYF.

V is TRBV10-2 and J is TRBJ1-2, with D maybe TRBD1 (6 bases). CDR3 size: 13 residues. Trimming pared 6 bases from V and 8 bases from J, leaving 16 bases between. In germline, CDR1 is WSHSY, CDR2 SAAADI. Here the CDR3 reads CASRPGGVEGYTF. The CDR3 region has the DNA TGCGCCAGCAGACCGGGGGGCGTAGAGGGCTACACCTTC.

This clonotype was counted only a few times. This chain joins TRBV2 and TRBJ2-3; tentatively, D is TRBD2 (5 bases). CDR1 is SNHLY, CDR2 FYNNEI, per germline. CDR3 length equals 13 residues. V was cut by 0 bases and J by 7 bases, with 8 bases left in between. CDR3 sequence (DNA): TGTGCCAGCAGTGAAGCTGAGGGAAATACGCAGTATTTT. Amino acid sequence: CASSEAEGNTQYF.

The chain has TRBV12-3 or TRBV12-4 and TRBJ1-2; tentatively, D is TRBD1 (5 bases). The germline V and J ends were trimmed by 2 bases and 5 bases, with 18 bases remaining between them. This CDR3 spans 16 amino acids. Here the CDR3 DNA reads TGTGCCAGCAGTTTACTGGGACCCTCCGGAGGGTATGGCTACACCTTC. Its translation is CASSLLGPSGGYGYTF.

This clonotype has more than one count but fewer than ten. This chain links TRBV12-3 or TRBV12-4 with TRBJ1-5; the D gene is possibly TRBD1 (5 bases). V was cut by 7 bases and J by 5 bases, with 15 bases left in between. This CDR3 contains 14 residues. The chain's CDR3 is CASTGTGSYQPQHF. The DNA of the CDR3 is TGTGCCAGCACCGGGACCGGGTCTTATCAGCCCCAGCATTTT.

This chain connects TRBV6-4 to TRBJ2-3; 14 nucleotides match TRBD2. Germline trimming cut 6 bases from V and 3 bases from J; bases unmatched to any gene: 11. Germline CDR1 MRHNA, CDR2 SNTAGT. CDR3 length: 18 amino acids. The chain's CDR3 is CASSAGTSGSIGTDTQYF. The CDR3 DNA reads as TGTGCCAGCAGCGCCGGGACTAGCGGGAGTATTGGGACAGATACGCAGTATTTT.

This clonotype was seen a few times. The chain employs TRBV29-1 and TRBJ2-3, with 8 bases fitting TRBD2. CDR1 and CDR2 from the germline V gene are SQVTM and ANQGSEA. The J segment lost 1 base and the V segment lost 3 bases, leaving 12 bases of the junction unmatched. The CDR3 sequence is 17 residues long. This CDR3 reads CSVEGHRVAGRTDTQYF. The CDR3 DNA follows: TGCAGCGTTGAGGGGCATCGGGTAGCGGGGCGCACAGATACGCAGTATTTT.

The chain carries TRBV7-9 and TRBJ1-2; 7 nucleotides agree with TRBD1. The CDR3 consists of 16 residues. CDR1 is SEHNR and CDR2 is FQNEAQ in the germline V gene (reference sequence). V was clipped by 5 bases and J by 3 bases; unmatched bases: 12. The CDR3 DNA sequence: TGTGCCAGCAGCAGAGGGACAGCCAGCAACGACTATGGCTACACCTTC. Its translation: CASSRGTASNDYGYTF.